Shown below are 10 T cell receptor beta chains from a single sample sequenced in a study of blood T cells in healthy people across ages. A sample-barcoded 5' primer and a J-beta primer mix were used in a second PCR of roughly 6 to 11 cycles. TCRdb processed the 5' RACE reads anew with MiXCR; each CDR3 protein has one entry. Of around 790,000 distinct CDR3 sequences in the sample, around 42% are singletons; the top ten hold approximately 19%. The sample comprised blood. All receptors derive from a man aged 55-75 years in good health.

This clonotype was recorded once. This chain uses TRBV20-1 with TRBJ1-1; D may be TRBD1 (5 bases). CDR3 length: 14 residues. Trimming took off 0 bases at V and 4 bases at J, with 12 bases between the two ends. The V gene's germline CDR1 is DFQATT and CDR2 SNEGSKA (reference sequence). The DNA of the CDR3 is TGCAGTGCTAGAGACCCAGGGTCGGCCACTGAAGCTTTCTTT. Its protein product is CSARDPGSATEAFF.

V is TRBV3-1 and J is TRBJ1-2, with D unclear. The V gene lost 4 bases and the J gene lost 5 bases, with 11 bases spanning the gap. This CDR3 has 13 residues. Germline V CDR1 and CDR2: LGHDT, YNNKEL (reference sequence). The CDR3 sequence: CASSPYSGYGYTF. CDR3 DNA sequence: TGTGCCAGCAGCCCCTATTCTGGATATGGCTACACCTTC.

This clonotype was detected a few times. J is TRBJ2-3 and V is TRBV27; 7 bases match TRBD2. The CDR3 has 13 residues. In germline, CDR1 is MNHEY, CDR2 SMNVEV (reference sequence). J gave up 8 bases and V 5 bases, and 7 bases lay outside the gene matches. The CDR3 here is CASSPLQRGTQYF. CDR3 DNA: TGTGCCAGCAGTCCCCTCCAGCGGGGTACGCAGTATTTT.

CDR3 loop: CATNGGGNEQYF. In nucleotides, the CDR3 is TGTGCCACAAACGGCGGGGGGAACGAGCAGTACTTC. The chain links TRBV10-3 to TRBJ2-5; TRBD2 agrees at 8 bases. The DNA matches TRBJ2-7 better at its end, which makes the J call doubtful. Per the germline V gene, CDR1 is ENHRY and CDR2 is SYGVKD. There are 12 residues in the CDR3.

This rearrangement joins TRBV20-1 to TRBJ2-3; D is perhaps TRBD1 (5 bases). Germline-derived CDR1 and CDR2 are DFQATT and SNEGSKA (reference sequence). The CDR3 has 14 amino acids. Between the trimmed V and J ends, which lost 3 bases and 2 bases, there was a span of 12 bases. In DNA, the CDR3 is TGCAGTGCTAGCAGGCAGGGCGTCACAGATACGCAGTATTTT. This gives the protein CSASRQGVTDTQYF.

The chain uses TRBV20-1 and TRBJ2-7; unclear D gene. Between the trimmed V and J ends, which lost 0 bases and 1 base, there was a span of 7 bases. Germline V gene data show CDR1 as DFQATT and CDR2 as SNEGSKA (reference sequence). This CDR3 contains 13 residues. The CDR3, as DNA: TGCAGTGCTAGAGATGGCAAGTCCTACGAGCAGTACTTC. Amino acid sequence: CSARDGKSYEQYF.

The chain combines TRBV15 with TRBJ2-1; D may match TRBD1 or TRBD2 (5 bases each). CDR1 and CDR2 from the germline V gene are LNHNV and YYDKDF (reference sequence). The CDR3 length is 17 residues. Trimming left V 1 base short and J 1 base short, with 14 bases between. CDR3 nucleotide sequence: TGTGCCACCAGCAGAGTCCATGGGGACGGGTCCTACAATGAGCAGTTCTTC. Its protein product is CATSRVHGDGSYNEQFF.

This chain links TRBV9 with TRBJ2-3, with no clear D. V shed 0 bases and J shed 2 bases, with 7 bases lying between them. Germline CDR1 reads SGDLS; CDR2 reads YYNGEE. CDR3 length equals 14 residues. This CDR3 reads CASSVAQVTDTQYF. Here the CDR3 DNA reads TGTGCCAGCAGCGTAGCACAAGTCACAGATACGCAGTATTTT.

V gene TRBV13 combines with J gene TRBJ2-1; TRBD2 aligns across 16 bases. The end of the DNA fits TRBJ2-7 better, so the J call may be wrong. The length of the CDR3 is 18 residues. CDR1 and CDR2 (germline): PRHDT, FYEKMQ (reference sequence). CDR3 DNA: TGTGCCAGCAGCTTAGAGGCCGGGACTAGCGGGGGGGCTTACGAGCAGTACTTC. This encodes CASSLEAGTSGGAYEQYF.

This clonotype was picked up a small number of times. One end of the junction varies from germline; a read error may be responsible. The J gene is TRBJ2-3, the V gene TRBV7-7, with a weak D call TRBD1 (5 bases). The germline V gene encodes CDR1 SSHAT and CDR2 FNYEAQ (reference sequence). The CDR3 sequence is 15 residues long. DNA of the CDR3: TGTGCTAGCAGCTTAGGGGTTGGGAACACAGATACGCAGTATTTT. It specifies CASSLGVGNTDTQYF.